This T cell receptor (beta chain) appears in the sequencing data of a study of cytomegalovirus exposure and HLA in healthy donors. Overall study findings and caveats: A later look showed TCR association rates differing by HLA locus, highest for DRB1 and lowest for HLA-C. After further analysis at a later stage, 16,951 TCR beta sequences were associated with HLA alleles at 0.05 false discovery rate. Among TCR beta chains, those listed as cytomegalovirus-associated numbered under 200.

Primers for the PCR totalled 60 Vbeta and 13 Jbeta. Measured with immunoSEQ multiplex PCR; TCRdb has only the in-frame clones, and not every one. The sample has 75,000 to 90,000 clones, approximately 80% seen once; the top ten hold around 15%. Of note for this clone: The target antigen is unknown.

Germline loops: CDR1 MNHEY, CDR2 SVGAGI. CDR3 length equals 14 residues. The ends were cut back, 5 bases at V and 1 base at J, with 10 bases in the middle. Input material: PBMCs. J is TRBJ2-3 and V is TRBV6-5; D might be TRBD1 (6 bases). The TCR comes from a human donor in good health. The CDR3 bases are TGTGCCAGCAGTAAACGGACAGGCACAGATACGCAGTATTTT. This translates into CASSKRTGTDTQYF.